The clone carrying this T cell receptor beta chain was recorded a few times. Its antigen is undetermined. This entry belongs to a study of blood T cells in healthy people across ages. Whole-study findings and limits: CMV status of donors was unknown, possibly confounding expanded clonotype changes.

PCR was performed a second time for roughly 7 to 12 cycles using a sample-barcoded 5' primer and a J-beta primer mix. TCRdb passed the 5' RACE reads through MiXCR, listing each CDR3 protein once. The data show hundreds of thousands of distinct CDR3 sequences, roughly 21% seen once. The ends lost 3 bases at V and 1 base at J; junction bases unmatched: 3. The CDR3 is 13 amino acids. CDR1 and CDR2 (germline): DFQATT, SNEGSKA (reference sequence). The sample comprised blood. This TCR derives from a man between 65 and 85 years old in good health. The chain combines TRBV20-1 with TRBJ2-7; TRBD2 matches 7 bases. CDR3 coding DNA: TGCAGTGCTAGTACGGGACTATCCTACGAGCAGTACTTC. It is translated as CSASTGLSYEQYF.